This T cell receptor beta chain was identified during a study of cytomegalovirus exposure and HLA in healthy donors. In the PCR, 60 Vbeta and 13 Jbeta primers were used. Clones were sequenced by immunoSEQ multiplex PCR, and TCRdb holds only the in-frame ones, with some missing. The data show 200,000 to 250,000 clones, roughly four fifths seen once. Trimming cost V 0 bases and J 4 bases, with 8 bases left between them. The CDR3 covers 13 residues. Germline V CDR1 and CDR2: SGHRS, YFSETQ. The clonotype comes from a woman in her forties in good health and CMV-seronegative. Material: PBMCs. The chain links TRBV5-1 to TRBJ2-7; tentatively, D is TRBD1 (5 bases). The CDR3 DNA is TGCGCCAGCAGCTTGGGACAGCAATACGAGCAGTACTTC. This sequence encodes CASSLGQQYEQYF.